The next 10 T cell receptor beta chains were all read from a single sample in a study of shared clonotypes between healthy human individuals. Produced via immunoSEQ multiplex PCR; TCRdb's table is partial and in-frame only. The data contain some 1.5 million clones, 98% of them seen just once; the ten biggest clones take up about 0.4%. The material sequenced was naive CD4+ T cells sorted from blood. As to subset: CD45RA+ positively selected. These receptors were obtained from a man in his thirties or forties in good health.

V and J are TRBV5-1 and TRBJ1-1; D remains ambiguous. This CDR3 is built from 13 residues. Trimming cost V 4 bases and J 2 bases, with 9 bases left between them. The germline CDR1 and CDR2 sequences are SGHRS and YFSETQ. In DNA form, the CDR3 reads TGCGCCAGCAGCAACGGGTCTAACACTGAAGCTTTCTTT. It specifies CASSNGSNTEAFF.

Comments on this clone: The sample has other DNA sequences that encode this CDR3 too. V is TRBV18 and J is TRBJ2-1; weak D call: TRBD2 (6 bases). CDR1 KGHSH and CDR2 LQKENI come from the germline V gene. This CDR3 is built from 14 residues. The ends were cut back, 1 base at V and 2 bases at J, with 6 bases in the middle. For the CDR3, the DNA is TGTGCCAGCTCACCACTAGCGGCCTACAATGAGCAGTTCTTC. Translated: CASSPLAAYNEQFF.

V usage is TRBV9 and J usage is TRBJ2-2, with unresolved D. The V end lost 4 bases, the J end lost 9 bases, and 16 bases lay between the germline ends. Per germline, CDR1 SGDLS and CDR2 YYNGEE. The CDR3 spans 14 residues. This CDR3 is CASSPPPPVRELFF. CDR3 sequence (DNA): TGTGCCAGCAGCCCTCCACCCCCCGTTCGGGAGCTGTTTTTT.

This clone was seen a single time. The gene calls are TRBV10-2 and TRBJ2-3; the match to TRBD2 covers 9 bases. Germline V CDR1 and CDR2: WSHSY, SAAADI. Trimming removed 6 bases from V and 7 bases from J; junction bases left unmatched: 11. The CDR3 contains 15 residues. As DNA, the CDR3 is TGCGCCAGCAGGGGATCCGGGACTAGCATGAATACGCAGTATTTT. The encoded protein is CASRGSGTSMNTQYF.

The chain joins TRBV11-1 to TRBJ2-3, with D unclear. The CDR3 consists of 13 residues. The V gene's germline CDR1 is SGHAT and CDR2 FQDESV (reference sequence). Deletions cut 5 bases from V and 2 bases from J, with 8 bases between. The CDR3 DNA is TGTGCCAGCAGCCTGGGCTACACAGATACGCAGTATTTT. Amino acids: CASSLGYTDTQYF. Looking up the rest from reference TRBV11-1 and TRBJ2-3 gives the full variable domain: EAEVAQSPRYKITEKSQAVAFWCDPISGHATLYWYRQILGQGPELLVQFQDESVVDDSQLPKDRFSAERLKGVDSTLKIQPAELGDSAMYLCASSLGYTDTQYFGPGTRLTVL.

For the CDR3, the DNA is TGCGCCAGCAGCTTGGCCGCGGGGAGGGCCGTCGGGGAGACCCAGTACTTC. Translation gives CASSLAAGRAVGETQYF. V and J are TRBV5-1 and TRBJ2-5, with TRBD2 matching over 7 bases. CDR1 and CDR2 (germline): SGHRS, YFSETQ. Trimming took 0 bases from V and 5 from J; bases not matched to a gene: 13. The CDR3 spans 17 residues.

DNA of the CDR3: TGTGCCAGCAGCCGATCGGTGCGGTACGGCACCGGGGAGCTGTTTTTT. This codes for CASSRSVRYGTGELFF. V usage is TRBV25-1 and J usage is TRBJ2-2; D not resolved. CDR3 length: 16 amino acids. CDR1 is MGHDK and CDR2 is SYGVNS in the germline V gene. V lost 6 bases to trimming and J lost 4 bases, with 18 bases between them.

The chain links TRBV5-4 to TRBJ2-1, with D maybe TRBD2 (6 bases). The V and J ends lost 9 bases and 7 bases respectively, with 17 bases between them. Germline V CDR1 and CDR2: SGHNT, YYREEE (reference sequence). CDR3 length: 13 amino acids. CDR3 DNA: TGTGCCACTACGATGGGGGGTCCAAATGAGCAGTTCTTC. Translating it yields CATTMGGPNEQFF.

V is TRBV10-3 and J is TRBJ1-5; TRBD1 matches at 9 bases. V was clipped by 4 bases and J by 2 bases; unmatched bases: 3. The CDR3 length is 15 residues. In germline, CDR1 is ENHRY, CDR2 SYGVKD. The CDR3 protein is CAISGDREGNQPQHF. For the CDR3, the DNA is TGTGCCATCAGTGGGGACAGGGAGGGCAATCAGCCCCAGCATTTT.

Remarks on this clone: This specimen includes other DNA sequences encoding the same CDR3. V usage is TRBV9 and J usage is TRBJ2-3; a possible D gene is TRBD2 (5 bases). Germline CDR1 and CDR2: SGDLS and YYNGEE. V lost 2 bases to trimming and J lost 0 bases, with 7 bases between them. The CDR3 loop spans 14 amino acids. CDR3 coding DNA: TGTGCCAGCAGCGTCGAGGGCAGCACAGATACGCAGTATTTT. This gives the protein CASSVEGSTDTQYF.